The 15 T cell receptor beta chains listed next were all sequenced from one sample in a study of blood T cell repertoires in COVID-19. Libraries were prepared by immunoSEQ multiplex PCR; TCRdb keeps only in-frame clonotypes and omits some of them. The sample contains about 240,000 clones, around 83% of which appear only once. The sequencing input was peripheral blood. Every receptor here comes from a woman aged 60-70 years with active or convalescent COVID-19.

This sequence joins TRBV5-1 and TRBJ1-3; D is ambiguous. The germline gives CDR1 SGHRS, CDR2 YFSETQ. V shed 0 bases and J shed 4 bases, with 11 bases lying between them. The CDR3 is made up of 15 amino acids. The CDR3 region has the DNA TGCGCCAGCAGCTTGGGGGCAGGTCTGGGAAACACCATATATTTT. It is translated as CASSLGAGLGNTIYF.

The chain uses TRBV4-1 and TRBJ1-3; D may be TRBD1 (6 bases). Germline V CDR1 and CDR2: MGHRA, YSYEKL. V was shortened by 3 bases and J by 4 bases, with 13 bases between the two germline ends. The CDR3 has 15 residues. CDR3 loop: CASSQVPGVGNTIYF. CDR3 nucleotide sequence: TGCGCCAGCAGCCAGGTTCCAGGGGTCGGAAACACCATATATTTT.

CDR3 in amino acids: CASSRTAGLSSYNEQFF. CDR3 sequence (DNA): TGTGCCAGCTCACGAACCGCGGGCCTGAGCTCCTACAATGAGCAGTTCTTC. The rearrangement uses TRBV18 and TRBJ2-1, with D possibly TRBD2 on 5 matching bases. Deletions cut 4 bases from V and 0 bases from J, with 16 bases between. Germline V gene sequence: CDR1 KGHSH, CDR2 LQKENI. This CDR3 is built from 17 residues.

The CDR3 coding sequence is TGTGCCAGCAGCTTAGGGGCGGGCCAAGAGACCCAGTACTTC. Translated: CASSLGAGQETQYF. The rearrangement joins TRBV7-9 to TRBJ2-5, with a possible D match to TRBD2 (5 bases). Trimming cost V 1 base and J 1 base, with 7 bases left between them. CDR1 is SEHNR, CDR2 FQNEAQ, per germline (reference sequence). This CDR3 has 14 amino acids.

The V call is TRBV9, the J call TRBJ1-6; TRBD1 agrees at 9 bases. Germline V gene sequence: CDR1 SGDLS, CDR2 YYNGEE. The CDR3 length is 15 residues. V dropped 4 bases and J dropped 7; count of bases not matched to a gene: 6. The CDR3 here is CASSIYGTGNSPLHF. CDR3 in DNA: TGTGCCAGCAGCATTTACGGGACAGGGAATTCACCCCTCCACTTT. The full variable domain, in which reference TRBV9 and TRBJ1-6 provide the parts outside the CDR3, is DSGVTQTPKHLITATGQRVTLRCSPRSGDLSVYWYQQSLDQGLQFLIQYYNGEERAKGNILERFSAQQFPDLHSELNLSSLELGDSALYFCASSIYGTGNSPLHFGNGTRLTVT.

The chain has TRBV11-2 and TRBJ2-1; possible D gene TRBD1, 5 bases. Germline V gene lookup returns CDR1 SGHAT and CDR2 FQNNGV. Trimming shortened V by 8 bases and J by 2 bases, and 10 bases separated the two germline ends. The CDR3 totals 13 residues. The CDR3 region is CASEGVAYNEQFF. The CDR3 nucleotides are TGTGCCAGCGAAGGGGTTGCCTACAATGAGCAGTTCTTC.

Comment on this clone: The same CDR3 also results from other DNA sequences found in this sample. V usage is TRBV7-2 and J usage is TRBJ2-7; no definite D call. The CDR3 length is 13 residues. With 2 bases removed from V and 2 bases from J, the gap between germline ends came to 7 bases. Germline assignment: CDR1 SGHTA and CDR2 FQGNSA. The CDR3 protein is CASSLPGTYEQYF. The CDR3 nucleotides read TGTGCCAGCAGCTTACCAGGCACCTACGAGCAGTACTTC. Based on the CDR3 plus reference TRBV7-2 and TRBJ2-7, the full variable domain is GAGVSQSPSNKVTEKGKDVELRCDPISGHTALYWYRQSLGQGLEFLIYFQGNSAPDKSGLPSDRFSAERTGGSVSTLTIQRTQQEDSAVYLCASSLPGTYEQYFGPGTRLTVT.

The V and J genes are TRBV30 and TRBJ1-2, with D possibly TRBD1 on 6 matching bases. This CDR3 is 13 amino acids long. V was trimmed by 5 bases and J by 4 bases, leaving 14 bases between them. The germline gives CDR1 GTSNPN, CDR2 SVGIG (reference sequence). The CDR3 coding sequence is TGTGCCTGGCTAGACAGGTTTCCCTATGGCTACACCTTC. Protein sequence: CAWLDRFPYGYTF.

V gene TRBV9 combines with J gene TRBJ1-2; D is uncertain. Germline V gene lookup returns CDR1 SGDLS and CDR2 YYNGEE. V was clipped by 0 bases and J by 4 bases, with 13 bases between them. The CDR3 spans 15 residues. CDR3: CASSVGTFASYGYTF. Written as DNA, the CDR3 is TGTGCCAGCAGCGTAGGGACTTTCGCAAGCTATGGCTACACCTTC.

The rearrangement joins TRBV9 to TRBJ1-3; TRBD1 might be the D (6 bases). V dropped 4 bases and J dropped 8 bases, with 13 bases sitting between them. Germline lookup yields CDR1 SGDLS and CDR2 YYNGEE. CDR3 length: 13 amino acids. CDR3 sequence reads: CASSLGPGDTIYF. CDR3 in DNA: TGTGCCAGCAGCTTGGGACCAGGGGACACCATATATTTT.

The CDR3 bases are TGCAGCGTTGTCAAAGGGAGCCTGAACACTGAAGCTTTCTTT. It encodes CSVVKGSLNTEAFF. V and J are TRBV29-1 and TRBJ1-1, with unresolved D. V was shortened by 4 bases and J by 0 bases, with 12 bases between the two germline ends. Germline values: CDR1 SQVTM, CDR2 ANQGSEA. The CDR3 sequence is 14 residues long.

The chain uses TRBV6-5 and TRBJ1-3; 7 bases fit TRBD1. This CDR3 has 15 amino acids. The trim removed 6 bases at V and 4 bases at J, leaving 9 bases unmatched. The germline V gene has CDR1 MNHEY and CDR2 SVGAGI. CDR3 residues: CASSPPTGNGNTIYF. The CDR3 nucleotides read TGTGCCAGCAGCCCCCCGACAGGGAACGGAAACACCATATATTTT.

This clone was recorded only once. The chain is built from TRBV6-5 and TRBJ2-2; TRBD2 matches 7 bases. In germline, CDR1 is MNHEY, CDR2 SVGAGI. V shed 6 bases and J 6 bases; nucleotides not matched to a gene: 1. The CDR3 length is 12 residues. In nucleotides, the CDR3 is TGTGCCAGCAGAGGACTAGCCGGGGAGCTGTTTTTT. Translating gives CASRGLAGELFF.

The rearrangement links TRBV6-5 to TRBJ1-2; 8 bases map to TRBD1. This CDR3 has 14 amino acids. Germline loops: CDR1 MNHEY, CDR2 SVGAGI. With V trimmed by 8 bases and J by 4 bases, 9 bases remained unmatched. CDR3 sequence (DNA): TGTGCCAGCTGCACAGGGGGAACCGTCTATGGCTACACCTTC. Translating it yields CASCTGGTVYGYTF.

The chain employs TRBV12-3 or TRBV12-4 and TRBJ1-2; 8 bases agree with TRBD1. The V segment lost 4 bases and the J segment 7 bases; nucleotides outside the gene matches: 5. CDR3 length equals 13 residues. For the CDR3, the DNA is TGTGCCAGCAGTTACCAGGGGGCAGCTGGCTACACCTTC. It specifies CASSYQGAAGYTF.